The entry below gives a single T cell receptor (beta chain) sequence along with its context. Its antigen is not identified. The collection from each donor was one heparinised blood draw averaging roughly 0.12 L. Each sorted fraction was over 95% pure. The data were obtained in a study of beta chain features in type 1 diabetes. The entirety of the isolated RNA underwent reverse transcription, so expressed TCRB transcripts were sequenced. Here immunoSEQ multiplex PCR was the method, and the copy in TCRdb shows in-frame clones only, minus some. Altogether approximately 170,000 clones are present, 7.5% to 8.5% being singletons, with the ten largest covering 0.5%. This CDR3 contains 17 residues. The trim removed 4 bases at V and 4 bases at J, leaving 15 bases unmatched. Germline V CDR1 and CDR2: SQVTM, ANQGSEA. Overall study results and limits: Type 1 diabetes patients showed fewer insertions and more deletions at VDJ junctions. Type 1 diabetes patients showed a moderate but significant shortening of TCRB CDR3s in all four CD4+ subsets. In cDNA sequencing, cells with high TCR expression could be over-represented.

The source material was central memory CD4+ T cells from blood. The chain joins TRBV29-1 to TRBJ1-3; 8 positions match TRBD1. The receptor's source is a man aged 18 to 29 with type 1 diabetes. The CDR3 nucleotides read TGCAGCGTTGGAGGACAGGGTCTCTCTGGCACGGGAAACACCATATATTTT. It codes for CSVGGQGLSGTGNTIYF. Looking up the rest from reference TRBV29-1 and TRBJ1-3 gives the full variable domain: SAVISQKPSRDICQRGTSLTIQCQVDSQVTMMFWYRQQPGQSLTLIATANQGSEATYESGFVIDKFPISRPNLTFSTLTVSNMSPEDSSIYLCSVGGQGLSGTGNTIYFGEGSWLTVV.